Each of the 20 T cell receptor beta chains below was sequenced from the same sample in a study of Ad26.COV2.S vaccination and SARS-CoV-2 variants. Treatment of the sample: 15 to 20 received Ad26.COV2.S at low or high dose, single or two shots; a few received placebo; per-sample allocation not given. Samples came from day 63 after the first vaccine or placebo injection. Libraries were prepared by immunoSEQ multiplex PCR; TCRdb keeps only in-frame clonotypes and omits some of them. This table has about 350,000 clones, around 83% appearing once. The sequencing used peripheral blood, collected in a trial of Ad26.COV2.S vaccine versus placebo. These TCRs come from a person between 18 and 60 years old who received the Ad26.COV2.S COVID-19 vaccine or a placebo.

The CDR3 DNA is TGTGCCAGCAGTCTCCGGACAGGGGATGAAAAACTGTTTTTT. It is translated as CASSLRTGDEKLFF. V is TRBV6-2 or TRBV6-3 and J is TRBJ1-4; TRBD1 matches at 9 bases. V shed 5 bases and J 6 bases; nucleotides not matched to a gene: 4. Per the germline V gene, CDR1 is MNHEY and CDR2 is SVGEGT. The CDR3 length is 14 residues.

This chain links TRBV19 with TRBJ2-1, with TRBD2 matching over 14 bases. The J segment lost 9 bases and the V segment lost 7 bases, leaving 8 bases of the junction unmatched. The CDR3 spans 15 residues. Germline assignment: CDR1 LNHDA and CDR2 SQIVND (reference sequence). In DNA form, the CDR3 reads TGTGCCAGTATTAGGGGACTAGCGGGAGAGGTTGAGCAGTTCTTC. It codes for CASIRGLAGEVEQFF.

There are a few counts of this clone. V usage is TRBV7-9 and J usage is TRBJ1-1, with D perhaps matching TRBD1 (5 bases). V was trimmed by 5 bases and J by 4 bases, leaving 23 bases between them. This CDR3 contains 17 residues. Germline V CDR1 and CDR2: SEHNR, FQNEAQ (reference sequence). CDR3 sequence (DNA): TGTGCCAGCAGCCAAATCGGGACTCGGGGTCGGGGCACTGAAGCTTTCTTT. As protein: CASSQIGTRGRGTEAFF.

J is TRBJ2-1 and V is TRBV19; D gene ambiguous. With 5 bases removed from V and 5 bases from J, the gap between germline ends came to 13 bases. There are 14 residues in the CDR3. Germline CDR1 reads LNHDA; CDR2 reads SQIVND (reference sequence). CDR3 loop: CASSGVGFHNEQFF. The CDR3 DNA is TGTGCCAGTAGTGGCGTGGGGTTTCACAATGAGCAGTTCTTC.

The count of this clone is one. J is TRBJ2-5 and V is TRBV4-1, with D tentatively TRBD2 (6 bases). Germline V gene lookup returns CDR1 MGHRA and CDR2 YSYEKL. This CDR3 region has 14 residues. The germline V and J ends were trimmed by 4 bases and 7 bases, with 16 bases remaining between them. CDR3 protein: CASSLGLRSGTQYF. The CDR3 DNA follows: TGCGCCAGCAGCCTGGGACTCCGATCTGGGACCCAGTACTTC.

The chain joins TRBV19 to TRBJ1-5; weak D call: TRBD1 (5 bases). The CDR3 loop spans 15 amino acids. Germline CDR1 LNHDA, CDR2 SQIVND (reference sequence). V was cut by 6 bases and J by 0 bases, with 12 bases left in between. The CDR3 protein is CASRGRTNSNQPQHF. Here the CDR3 DNA reads TGTGCCAGTAGAGGACGGACAAATAGCAATCAGCCCCAGCATTTT. Complete variable domain (other parts from reference TRBV19 and TRBJ1-5): DGGITQSPKYLFRKEGQNVTLSCEQNLNHDAMYWYRQDPGQGLRLIYYSQIVNDFQKGDIAEGYSVSREKKESFPLTVTSAQKNPTAFYLCASRGRTNSNQPQHFGDGTRLSIL.

On this clone itself: In the same sample, other DNA sequences code for this CDR3. The chain combines TRBV3-1 (or the pseudogene TRBV3-2) with TRBJ2-5, with D possibly being TRBD2 (7 bases). V gave up 0 bases and J gave up 4 bases, with 15 bases separating them. Germline CDR1 LGHDT, CDR2 YNNKEL (reference sequence). The CDR3 is made up of 16 amino acids. CDR3 sequence: CASSQDRRGGRETQYF. The CDR3, as DNA: TGTGCCAGCAGCCAAGATCGGAGGGGGGGCAGAGAGACCCAGTACTTC.

CDR3 sequence reads: CASSYNSGEWETQYF. The CDR3 DNA follows: TGTGCCAGCAGTTACAATTCGGGGGAGTGGGAGACCCAGTACTTC. The gene calls are TRBV6-6 and TRBJ2-5; TRBD2 might be the D (6 bases). CDR3 length: 15 amino acids. Germline CDR1 is MNHNY and CDR2 is SVGAGI (reference sequence). Trimming took off 2 bases at V and 5 bases at J, with 15 bases between the two ends.

As regards this clone: At the DNA level, this CDR3 is encoded by other sequences in the same sample as well. The rearrangement uses TRBV9 and TRBJ1-1; perhaps TRBD1 as D (5 bases). V lost 2 bases and J lost 3, with 8 bases in between. Looked up from germline, CDR1 is SGDLS and CDR2 is YYNGEE. The CDR3 covers 13 residues. DNA for the CDR3: TGTGCCAGCAGCGTCGGGGGAGACACTGAAGCTTTCTTT. Translating it yields CASSVGGDTEAFF. The full variable domain, completed using reference TRBV9 and TRBJ1-1, is DSGVTQTPKHLITATGQRVTLRCSPRSGDLSVYWYQQSLDQGLQFLIQYYNGEERAKGNILERFSAQQFPDLHSELNLSSLELGDSALYFCASSVGGDTEAFFGQGTRLTVV.

This chain joins TRBV11-2 and TRBJ2-3, with a tentative D call TRBD1 (5 bases). CDR1 and CDR2 (germline): SGHAT, FQNNGV. The CDR3 has 14 amino acids. Trimming removed 7 bases at V and 2 bases at J, with 13 bases between. CDR3: CASTNYGATDTQYF. In DNA, the CDR3 is TGTGCCAGCACCAACTATGGGGCCACAGATACGCAGTATTTT. The full variable domain, in which reference TRBV11-2 and TRBJ2-3 provide the parts outside the CDR3, is EAGVAQSPRYKIIEKRQSVAFWCNPISGHATLYWYQQILGQGPKLLIQFQNNGVVDDSQLPKDRFSAERLKGVDSTLKIQPAKLEDSAVYLCASTNYGATDTQYFGPGTRLTVL.

This clone is a singleton in its sample. The chain is built from TRBV25-1 and TRBJ1-4, with unresolved D. Trimming pared 4 bases from V and 4 bases from J, leaving 7 bases between. The germline V gene encodes CDR1 MGHDK and CDR2 SYGVNS. CDR3 length: 13 residues. The DNA of the CDR3 is TGTGCCAGCAGTGTCCGGGGTAATGAAAAACTGTTTTTT. This gives the protein CASSVRGNEKLFF.

The rearrangement uses TRBV9 and TRBJ2-3; tentatively, D is TRBD1 or TRBD2 (5 bases each). This CDR3 contains 15 residues. Germline V CDR1 and CDR2: SGDLS, YYNGEE. V was pared by 2 bases and J by 0 bases, with 10 bases between. The CDR3, as DNA: TGTGCCAGCAGCGTCGGGGCTACCAGCACAGATACGCAGTATTTT. Translated: CASSVGATSTDTQYF.

The chain links TRBV7-9 to TRBJ1-3; no firm D call. The V gene's germline CDR1 is SEHNR and CDR2 FQNEAQ (reference sequence). This CDR3 is built from 13 residues. V lost 4 bases, J lost 11 bases, and 15 bases lay in between. CDR3 region: CASSSSVSTAIYF. DNA of the CDR3: TGTGCCAGCAGCTCCTCAGTATCTACGGCCATATATTTT.

This chain connects TRBV9 to TRBJ2-7, with 11 bases identical to TRBD2. This CDR3 comprises 16 residues. The V segment lost 4 bases and the J segment 9 bases; nucleotides outside the gene matches: 15. The germline CDR1 and CDR2 sequences are SGDLS and YYNGEE. CDR3 bases: TGTGCCAGCAGCACTAGCGGGGGACAAGGAGTGGCTTCGCAGTACTTC. Its protein product is CASSTSGGQGVASQYF.

CDR3 sequence: CASSLGRSGGNTIYF. The CDR3 bases are TGCGCCAGCAGCCTCGGGCGATCGGGTGGAAACACCATATATTTT. The V and J genes are TRBV4-3 and TRBJ1-3, with unresolved D. From germline, CDR1 is LGHNA and CDR2 YSLEER. V lost 4 bases and J 3 bases, leaving 13 bases between the germline ends. CDR3 length: 15 residues.

The chain joins TRBV2 to TRBJ2-3; D is ambiguous. V was clipped by 7 bases and J by 6 bases, with 8 bases between them. Looked up from germline, CDR1 is SNHLY and CDR2 is FYNNEI. CDR3 size: 11 residues. As DNA, the CDR3 is TGTGCCAGCATGGGGTTGGATACGCAGTATTTT. The encoded protein is CASMGLDTQYF. The full variable domain, its missing parts supplied by reference TRBV2 and TRBJ2-3, is EPEVTQTPSHQVTQMGQEVILRCVPISNHLYFYWYRQILGQKVEFLVSFYNNEISEKSEIFDDQFSVERPDGSNFTLKIRSTKLEDSAMYFCASMGLDTQYFGPGTRLTVL.

V usage is TRBV5-1 and J usage is TRBJ2-1, with 8 bases matching TRBD2. This CDR3 region has 13 residues. Germline-derived CDR1 and CDR2 are SGHRS and YFSETQ. V lost 4 bases, J lost 6 bases, and 3 bases stayed unmatched. CDR3 DNA: TGCGCCAGCAGCCCCGGGACTAGCAATGAGCAGTTCTTC. Its translation is CASSPGTSNEQFF.

The chain is built from TRBV6-2 or TRBV6-3 and TRBJ2-7; no definite D call. Deletions cut 3 bases from V and 0 bases from J, with 6 bases between. The CDR3 is 13 amino acids. Germline V gene lookup returns CDR1 MNHEY and CDR2 SVGEGT. The CDR3, as DNA: TGTGCCAGCAGTTATGCGAGCTCCTACGAGCAGTACTTC. It encodes CASSYASSYEQYF.

The chain employs TRBV5-6 and TRBJ1-1, with unresolved D. With 0 bases removed from V and 1 base from J, the gap between germline ends came to 4 bases. Germline loops: CDR1 SGHDT, CDR2 YYEEEE. The CDR3 spans 13 residues. CDR3 nucleotides: TGTGCCAGCAGCTTGGCGGGGAACACTGAAGCTTTCTTT. Translated: CASSLAGNTEAFF.

This clone was recorded once. This chain connects TRBV11-2 to TRBJ2-1; 11 nucleotides match TRBD2. CDR3 length: 16 amino acids. V shed 3 bases and J 6 bases; nucleotides not matched to a gene: 7. CDR1 is SGHAT, CDR2 FQNNGV, per germline. The CDR3 spells CASSFIAGGLFNEQFF. CDR3 in DNA: TGTGCCAGCAGCTTCATAGCGGGGGGGCTTTTCAATGAGCAGTTCTTC.